This TCR beta chain was sequenced during a study of blood T cell repertoires in COVID-19. Looking at the study overall: The cDNA or gDNA used as material had been derived from T cells, B-cell-depleted T cells, or PBMCs.

Per the original data handling: Scientists estimated how many nucleated cells there were by amplifying reference gene primers. Clones were read by immunoSEQ multiplex PCR, and TCRdb kept only the in-frame ones, dropping some. The V and J calls and the clone size are those of that table, but D and trimming were determined from the DNA. The table shows approximately 210,000 clones, with around 88% occurring only once. Participant ages covered about 18 to 89 years across 24 US areas. The length of the CDR3 is 14 residues. The germline gives CDR1 KGHSH, CDR2 LQKENI. V gave up 5 bases and J gave up 8 bases, with 18 bases separating them.

This clonotype originated in a woman between 45 and 60 years old with acute COVID-19. Sequencing input: PBMCs or T cells enriched from blood (not recorded which). The V and J genes are TRBV18 and TRBJ1-1; the D gene is possibly TRBD1 (5 bases). CDR3 sequence (DNA): TGTGCCAGCTCAGACACCCTCAGGGAGGGGGAAGCTTTCTTT. It codes for CASSDTLREGEAFF.